This T cell receptor (beta chain) originates from a study of T cell responses to AZD1222 COVID-19 vaccine. Trimming pared 7 bases from V and 6 bases from J, leaving 30 bases between. Per the germline V gene, CDR1 is KGHDR and CDR2 is SFDVKD. This CDR3 spans 19 amino acids. Sequencing was performed with immunoSEQ multiplex PCR; in TCRdb, only in-frame clones are kept and a portion is missing. The sample carries 75,000 to 90,000 clones, 92% recorded once. J is TRBJ2-1 and V is TRBV24-1; D may match TRBD1 or TRBD2 (6 bases each). The specimen comprised peripheral blood, sampled 28 days after the second AZD1222 dose. The sequence came from an adult who received the AZD1222 COVID-19 vaccine. CDR3 sequence reads: CATSGLSRGQRLGSNEQFF. CDR3 nucleotide sequence: TGTGCCACCAGCGGACTATCGCGAGGACAGCGTCTAGGGAGCAATGAGCAGTTCTTC.